A single sample gave rise to the 18 T cell receptor beta chains below, sequenced in a study of neoadjuvant anti-PD-1 for oral cavity cancer (TCRdb year 2021). In light of the paper, this sample's time point label describes: after neoadjuvant nivolumab, at surgical resection. The library was made by the immunoSEQ multiplex PCR assay. TCRdb obtained this table from immuneACCESS and retained in-frame rearrangements with V and J assigned. These tables miss some clones; where compared with another copy, unresolved V genes account for less than half of the shortfall, and the remainder is unexplained. The sample yields 8,500 to 10,000 clones; approximately 68% were counted once. Jointly, the top ten make up 4% to 4.5% of the sample. Material: PBMCs, obtained after nivolumab (anti-PD-1) treatment. All receptors derive from a person aged 40-85 years with oral cavity squamous cell carcinoma.

This chain connects TRBV5-1 to TRBJ1-4; 7 nucleotides match TRBD1. V dropped 4 bases and J dropped 7; count of bases not matched to a gene: 13. From germline, CDR1 is SGHRS and CDR2 YFSETQ. This CDR3 is 16 amino acids long. The chain's CDR3 is CASSPNSRQGGEKLFF. The CDR3 nucleotides read TGCGCCAGCAGCCCGAACTCGAGACAGGGCGGTGAAAAACTGTTTTTT. The variable domain in full, with the rest retrieved from reference TRBV5-1 and TRBJ1-4, is KAGVTQTPRYLIKTRGQQVTLSCSPISGHRSVSWYQQTPGQGLQFLFEYFSETQRNKGNFPGRFSGRQFSNSRSEMNVSTLELGDSALYLCASSPNSRQGGEKLFFGSGTQLSVL.

J is TRBJ2-2 and V is TRBV6-6; 7 nucleotides line up with TRBD2. The V and J ends lost 5 bases and 1 base, in that order; junction bases with no gene match: 4. Germline assignment: CDR1 MNHNY and CDR2 SVGAGI (reference sequence). This CDR3 region has 15 residues. CDR3 protein: CASSRGGGNTGELFF. CDR3 sequence (DNA): TGTGCCAGCAGTCGTGGGGGGGGGAACACCGGGGAGCTGTTTTTT.

The count of this clone is one. The gene calls are TRBV7-6 and TRBJ1-1; D uncertain. This CDR3 comprises 14 residues. V was trimmed by 1 base and J by 8 bases, leaving 14 bases between them. The germline V gene encodes CDR1 SGHVS and CDR2 FNYEAQ. As DNA, the CDR3 is TGTGCCAGCAGCTTAGGGACCGCAATTGAGGAAGCTTTCTTT. Protein sequence: CASSLGTAIEEAFF.

V and J are TRBV11-2 and TRBJ2-7, with 7 bases matching TRBD2. Germline assignment: CDR1 SGHAT and CDR2 FQNNGV. CDR3 length equals 14 residues. V shed 8 bases, J shed 3 bases, and the junction held 10 bases outside the gene matches. CDR3 in DNA: TGTGCCAGCTCCCCCGGGGGGTATAGCTACGAGCAGTACTTC. This gives the protein CASSPGGYSYEQYF.

The DNA for the CDR3 is TGCGCCAGCAGCTTTTACAGGGGCGAGCAGTACTTC. It encodes CASSFYRGEQYF. The chain is built from TRBV5-1 and TRBJ2-7; 7 bases agree with TRBD1. Germline CDR1 and CDR2: SGHRS and YFSETQ. Trimming took 2 bases from V and 6 from J; bases not matched to a gene: 2. The CDR3 consists of 12 residues.

The table lists this clone with a few counts. This sequence joins TRBV9 and TRBJ1-1, with D perhaps matching TRBD1 (6 bases). This CDR3 contains 13 residues. Germline assignment: CDR1 SGDLS and CDR2 YYNGEE. Trimming cost V 0 bases and J 6 bases, with 9 bases left between them. CDR3 DNA: TGTGCCAGCAGCGTAGTAGGACAGCCTGAAGCTTTCTTT. Amino acid sequence: CASSVVGQPEAFF.

The chain joins TRBV6-1 to TRBJ1-6; D is ambiguous. The CDR3 is 12 amino acids. V was shortened by 8 bases and J by 10 bases, with 12 bases between the two germline ends. Germline V gene data show CDR1 as MNHNS and CDR2 as SASEGT. Here the CDR3 reads CASCVNRSPLHF. In DNA form, the CDR3 reads TGTGCCAGCTGTGTAAACCGGTCACCCCTCCACTTT.

The chain carries TRBV11-1 and TRBJ2-6; TRBD1 agrees at 7 bases. CDR1 SGHAT and CDR2 FQDESV come from the germline V gene (reference sequence). This CDR3 spans 18 amino acids. V shed 4 bases, J shed 2 bases, and the junction held 11 bases outside the gene matches. As DNA, the CDR3 is TGTGCCAGCAGCTCGACAGGGCGTTCCCCCCCTGGGGCCAACGTCCTGACTTTC. Its protein is CASSSTGRSPPGANVLTF.

The rearrangement links TRBV9 to TRBJ2-2, with 10 bases identical to TRBD2. The CDR3 spans 16 residues. CDR1 and CDR2 (germline): SGDLS, YYNGEE. Trimming removed 0 bases from V and 5 bases from J; junction bases left unmatched: 4. The CDR3 sequence: CASSVGGAGGTGELFF. In nucleotides, the CDR3 is TGTGCCAGCAGCGTAGGAGGAGCGGGGGGGACCGGGGAGCTGTTTTTT.

The chain recombines TRBV19 with TRBJ1-5, with D possibly matching TRBD1 (6 bases). V was shortened by 1 base and J by 4 bases, with 14 bases between the two germline ends. The CDR3 totals 16 residues. Germline V gives CDR1 LNHDA, CDR2 SQIVND (reference sequence). The CDR3 DNA is TGTGCCAGTAGTATAGGGGCAACGGGGGCGAATCAGCCCCAGCATTTT. It encodes CASSIGATGANQPQHF.

This clone has only a few counts. J is TRBJ2-2 and V is TRBV11-2, with D possibly being TRBD1 or TRBD2 (5 bases each). V lost 4 bases and J 2 bases, leaving 11 bases between the germline ends. The CDR3 runs to 15 residues. Per the germline V gene, CDR1 is SGHAT and CDR2 is FQNNGV. Written as DNA, the CDR3 is TGTGCCAGCAGCTGGGGGACGGGAAACACCGGGGAGCTGTTTTTT. As protein: CASSWGTGNTGELFF.

V usage is TRBV4-1 and J usage is TRBJ2-2; 9 bases map to TRBD2. Germline loops: CDR1 MGHRA, CDR2 YSYEKL. Unmatched junction bases numbered 2, after V lost 0 bases and J lost 0 bases. This CDR3 spans 17 amino acids. This CDR3 reads CASSQDLAGANTGELFF. The CDR3 DNA is TGCGCCAGCAGCCAAGATTTAGCGGGGGCGAACACCGGGGAGCTGTTTTTT.

This clone was recorded a few times. The rearrangement uses TRBV11-2 and TRBJ1-6; D is ambiguous. The V end was cut by 1 base, the J end by 8 bases, with 9 bases between. The CDR3 runs to 14 residues. The germline gives CDR1 SGHAT, CDR2 FQNNGV. The CDR3 protein is CASSLVGTDSPLHF. The CDR3 nucleotides read TGTGCCAGCAGCTTAGTGGGTACGGATTCACCCCTCCACTTT.

The table lists this clone with a few counts. This chain joins TRBV20-1 and TRBJ1-1, with D unclear. Per germline, CDR1 DFQATT and CDR2 SNEGSKA (reference sequence). CDR3 length: 11 residues. V lost 0 bases, J lost 4 bases, and 3 bases lay in between. The CDR3 region has the DNA TGCAGTGCTAGAGAAGCCACTGAAGCTTTCTTT. Amino acid sequence: CSAREATEAFF.

The rearrangement joins TRBV6-1 to TRBJ1-1; the D gene is possibly TRBD1 (6 bases). With 7 bases removed from V and 6 bases from J, the gap between germline ends came to 21 bases. The CDR3 totals 15 residues. Looked up from germline, CDR1 is MNHNS and CDR2 is SASEGT. The CDR3 DNA is TGTGCCAGCAACCGACAGGCAGGCTTAGTCGCTGAAGCTTTCTTT. Translated, it gives CASNRQAGLVAEAFF.

This chain links TRBV5-1 with TRBJ2-7; 7 bases match TRBD2. The CDR3 spans 15 residues. J gave up 6 bases and V 0 bases, and 9 bases lay outside the gene matches. The V gene's germline CDR1 is SGHRS and CDR2 YFSETQ. Here the CDR3 DNA reads TGCGCCAGCAGCTTGGGTGAGGGAGGGCCGGGCGAGCAGTACTTC. Its translation is CASSLGEGGPGEQYF.

The chain combines TRBV18 with TRBJ2-1, with TRBD2 matching over 15 bases. The germline V gene has CDR1 KGHSH and CDR2 LQKENI. The CDR3 is 16 amino acids. V shed 4 bases and J 6 bases; nucleotides not matched to a gene: 4. The CDR3 region has the DNA TGTGCCAGCTCACGGACTAGCGGGGGGGCTTCCAATGAGCAGTTCTTC. This gives the protein CASSRTSGGASNEQFF.

This rearrangement joins TRBV15 to TRBJ1-5; D might be TRBD1 (5 bases). Trimming left V 4 bases short and J 4 bases short, with 11 bases between. This CDR3 comprises 14 residues. Germline V lookup: CDR1 LNHNV, CDR2 YYDKDF (reference sequence). The CDR3, as DNA: TGTGCCACCAGCACCTCGACAGATAATCAGCCCCAGCATTTT. This encodes CATSTSTDNQPQHF.